Listed below are T cell receptor beta chains from one sample, sequenced in a study of shared clonotypes between healthy human individuals. The repertoire was sequenced with immunoSEQ multiplex PCR; TCRdb's copy has only in-frame clones and lacks some. The table shows a few hundred thousand clones, with roughly 96% occurring only once. Source material: memory CD8+ T cells sorted from blood. The receptors originated from a young man in good health. The CDR3 runs from the conserved cysteine through the conserved F or W. A D gene is named only where the DNA matches it firmly. Part of the rows lack a size; the others show once, few, many or a class for expanded clones.

J: TRBJ1-6
V: TRBV5-1
size: NA
D: NA
DNA: TGCGCCAGCAGCTTGGGTCAAGGGAATTCACCCCTCCACTTT
CDR3: CASSLGQGNSPLHF

J: TRBJ2-7
V: TRBV13
size: NA
D: TRBD1
DNA: TGTGCCAGCAGCCGATCTACCGGGACAGGGGGCTACGAGCAGTACTTC
CDR3: CASSRSTGTGGYEQYF

J: TRBJ2-3
V: TRBV6-5
size: NA
D: NA
DNA: TGTGCCAGCAGTTACTCGGGGCGGGGAAACACAGATACGCAGTATTTT
CDR3: CASSYSGRGNTDTQYF

J: TRBJ2-3
V: TRBV27
size: NA
D: NA
DNA: TGTGCCAGCATTGTCAGGGTCGGCCCAGATACGCAGTATTTT
CDR3: CASIVRVGPDTQYF

J: TRBJ2-7
V: TRBV18
size: NA
D: NA
DNA: TGTGCCAGCTCCCGGGACACCTCCTACGAGCAGTACTTC
CDR3: CASSRDTSYEQYF

J: TRBJ1-2
V: TRBV5-1
size: few
D: TRBD1
DNA: TGCGCCAGCAGCTTGACAACAGGGGGTAACTATGGCTACACCTTC
CDR3: CASSLTTGGNYGYTF

J: TRBJ1-2
V: TRBV5-1
size: NA
D: TRBD1
DNA: TGCGCCAGCTCCGGGACAGGGAAAGTAGCTAACTATGGCTACACCTTC
CDR3: CASSGTGKVANYGYTF

J: TRBJ1-2
V: TRBV6-4
size: once
D: NA
DNA: TGTGCCAGCATCGGCGACCGTCCTAACTATGGCTACACCTTC
CDR3: CASIGDRPNYGYTF

J: TRBJ2-2
V: TRBV5-1
size: once
D: NA
DNA: TGCGCCAGCAGTATCTCCGGGGAGCTGTTTTTT
CDR3: CASSISGELFF

J: TRBJ2-5
V: TRBV5-1
size: once
D: TRBD2
DNA: TGCGCCAGCAGCTTGTCCGGGAGGTGGGAGACCCAGTACTTC
CDR3: CASSLSGRWETQYF

J: TRBJ2-7
V: TRBV7-6
size: NA
D: TRBD1
DNA: TGTGCCAGCAGCTTGGGGACAGGGAGTCCCTACGAGCAGTACTTC
CDR3: CASSLGTGSPYEQYF

J: TRBJ2-7
V: TRBV9
size: NA
D: NA
DNA: TGTGCCAGCAGCGTTAGCGGCTCTGCCCTCTACGAGCAGTACTTC
CDR3: CASSVSGSALYEQYF

J: TRBJ2-7
V: TRBV19
size: NA
D: TRBD1
DNA: TGTGCCAGTAGTATGGACAGGGACTACGAGCAGTACTTC
CDR3: CASSMDRDYEQYF

J: TRBJ2-6
V: TRBV7-2
size: NA
D: NA
DNA: TGTGCCGGCGGCACATACTCTGGGGCCAACGTCCTGACTTTC
CDR3: CAGGTYSGANVLTF

J: TRBJ1-2
V: TRBV5-1
size: NA
D: TRBD1
DNA: TGCGCCAGCAGCTTGGCCGTGACAGGGAACTATGGCTACACCTTC
CDR3: CASSLAVTGNYGYTF

J: TRBJ2-5
V: TRBV5-6
size: NA
D: NA
DNA: TGTGCCAGCAGCTTGGTTGCTGTCCCCCAAGAGACCCAGTACTTC
CDR3: CASSLVAVPQETQYF

J: TRBJ2-2
V: TRBV7-6
size: NA
D: NA
DNA: TGTGCCAGCAGCTTAGCCGGTACCGGGGAGCTGTTTTTT
CDR3: CASSLAGTGELFF

J: TRBJ2-3
V: TRBV19
size: NA
D: TRBD2
DNA: TGTGCCAGTAGTATTCGGACTAGTCGCACAGATACGCAGTATTTT
CDR3: CASSIRTSRTDTQYF

J: TRBJ2-3
V: TRBV19
size: NA
D: TRBD1
DNA: TGTGCCAGTAGTATTATCGGACAGGGGAGAAAAACAGATACGCAGTATTTT
CDR3: CASSIIGQGRKTDTQYF

J: TRBJ2-7
V: TRBV10-3
size: NA
D: NA
DNA: TGTGCCATCACCCCACAGGGAACAACTACTGAGGAGCAGTACTTC
CDR3: CAITPQGTTTEEQYF

J: TRBJ1-1
V: TRBV7-9
size: NA
D: NA
DNA: TGTGCCAGCAGCTCTTATTATAGCGGACCCTTCTCTGAAGCTTTCTTT
CDR3: CASSSYYSGPFSEAFF

J: TRBJ1-2
V: TRBV7-2
size: NA
D: NA
DNA: TGTGCCAGCAGCCTTACTCACGGAGGGGAAGTTGGCTACACCTTC
CDR3: CASSLTHGGEVGYTF

J: TRBJ1-2
V: TRBV5-1
size: NA
D: NA
DNA: TGCGCCAGCAGCTTGGGTGCTTATGGCTACACCTTC
CDR3: CASSLGAYGYTF

J: TRBJ1-6
V: TRBV28
size: NA
D: NA
DNA: TGTGCCAGCAGTTTAGGGACCGCTCGGTACTTT
CDR3: CASSLGTARYF

J: TRBJ1-1
V: TRBV2
size: NA
D: NA
DNA: TGTGCCAGCAGGGGAGATACCTCTAGAAAGGCTTTCTTT
CDR3: CASRGDTSRKAFF

J: TRBJ1-1
V: TRBV10-3
size: NA
D: NA
DNA: TGTGCCATCAGTGCCCGGTCGGGTGGGTCTGAAGAAGCTTTCTTT
CDR3: CAISARSGGSEEAFF

J: TRBJ2-3
V: TRBV14
size: NA
D: TRBD2
DNA: TGTGCCAGCAGCCGCGGACTAGCGGGCACCTACACAGATACGCAGTATTTT
CDR3: CASSRGLAGTYTDTQYF

J: TRBJ2-7
V: TRBV28
size: NA
D: NA
DNA: TGTGCCAGCAGCCGATCCGGGACACCCTCCTACGAGCAGTACTTC
CDR3: CASSRSGTPSYEQYF

J: TRBJ2-1
V: TRBV10-1
size: NA
D: NA
DNA: TGCGCCAGCAGTGTTTATAGGGTCCCGGAGGCGCAGTTCTTC
CDR3: CASSVYRVPEAQFF

J: TRBJ2-7
V: TRBV4-1
size: NA
D: TRBD1
DNA: TGCGCCAGCAGCCAAGACTGGGGACAGAGCTCCTACGAGCAGTACTTC
CDR3: CASSQDWGQSSYEQYF

J: TRBJ1-1
V: TRBV6-6
size: NA
D: TRBD1
DNA: TGTGCCAGCAGTTCCACTGACAGGGGGCAAGGTGAAGCTTTCTTT
CDR3: CASSSTDRGQGEAFF

J: TRBJ2-7
V: TRBV7-9
size: NA
D: NA
DNA: TGTGCCAGCAGCTTAGCGGGCCCCTACGAGCAGTACTTC
CDR3: CASSLAGPYEQYF

J: TRBJ1-5
V: TRBV27
size: NA
D: NA
DNA: TGTGCCAGCAGTTTTTTTGGGAAGGGTCAGCCCCAGCATTTT
CDR3: CASSFFGKGQPQHF

J: TRBJ2-5
V: TRBV30
size: NA
D: NA
DNA: TGTGCCTGGAGTGAAACAGAGACCCAGTACTTC
CDR3: CAWSETETQYF

J: TRBJ1-5
V: TRBV6-5
size: NA
D: NA
DNA: TGTGCCAGCAGTTACTCCAGGGCCGAGCCCCAGCATTTT
CDR3: CASSYSRAEPQHF

J: TRBJ2-7
V: TRBV6-5
size: NA
D: NA
DNA: TGTGCCAGCAGGGATAGGAGGGAGACCGTCTACGAGCAGTACTTC
CDR3: CASRDRRETVYEQYF

J: TRBJ2-7
V: TRBV5-1
size: NA
D: TRBD2
DNA: TGCGCCAGCAGCCTACTAGCGGGAGGGCCGGGAGAGCAGTACTTC
CDR3: CASSLLAGGPGEQYF

J: TRBJ2-1
V: TRBV7-6
size: NA
D: TRBD2
DNA: TGTGCCAGCAGCCGGACTAGCGTGGAGCAGTTCTTC
CDR3: CASSRTSVEQFF

J: TRBJ1-2
V: TRBV27
size: NA
D: NA
DNA: TGTGCCAGCAGTTCCCGGGGGCGACCGGGTAACTATGGCTACACCTTC
CDR3: CASSSRGRPGNYGYTF

J: TRBJ1-5
V: TRBV5-6
size: NA
D: TRBD1
DNA: TGTGCCAGCAGCTTGAGACAGGGGAGTCAGCCCCAGCATTTT
CDR3: CASSLRQGSQPQHF

J: TRBJ1-1
V: TRBV6-5
size: NA
D: NA
DNA: TGTGCCAGCAGTTACGGGCGGGGCCCTGAAGCTTTCTTT
CDR3: CASSYGRGPEAFF

J: TRBJ1-1
V: TRBV7-2
size: NA
D: NA
DNA: TGTGCCAGCAGCTTATTCCAGGATTACACTGAAGCTTTCTTT
CDR3: CASSLFQDYTEAFF

J: TRBJ1-1
V: TRBV6-4
size: NA
D: NA
DNA: TGTGCCAGCAGTGACGGTAATAACACTGAAGCTTTCTTT
CDR3: CASSDGNNTEAFF

J: TRBJ1-5
V: TRBV7-6
size: NA
D: TRBD1
DNA: TGTGCCAGCAGCGCCGGACAGGCTTATAGCAATCAGCCCCAGCATTTT
CDR3: CASSAGQAYSNQPQHF

J: TRBJ2-4
V: TRBV4-2
size: NA
D: NA
DNA: TGTGCCAGCAGCCAAGGGACAGACAAAAACATTCAGTACTTC
CDR3: CASSQGTDKNIQYF

J: TRBJ2-1
V: TRBV6-4
size: once
D: TRBD2
DNA: TGTGCCAGCAGGCGGGGTAGCGGGAGCTATGAGCAGTTCTTC
CDR3: CASRRGSGSYEQFF

J: TRBJ1-1
V: TRBV28
size: once
D: NA
DNA: TGTGCCAGCACGGGAGTTCGGGGCTTTGAAGCTTTCTTT
CDR3: CASTGVRGFEAFF

J: TRBJ2-1
V: TRBV6-6
size: NA
D: TRBD2
DNA: TGTGCCAGCAGTGGAGCGGGAGCTCTGTTCTTC
CDR3: CASSGAGALFF

J: TRBJ2-1
V: TRBV27
size: NA
D: NA
DNA: TGTGCCAGCAGTCCCTTCTTGGCCGCGGGGCACAATGAGCAGTTCTTC
CDR3: CASSPFLAAGHNEQFF